The text below deals with one TCR beta chain. Sequencing used immunoSEQ multiplex PCR; TCRdb keeps in-frame clones, though not all of them. The data hold around 260,000 clones, with more than 80% observed a single time. This record comes from a study of blood T cell repertoires in COVID-19. Germline V CDR1 and CDR2: LGHNA, YNFKEQ. The CDR3 covers 12 residues. V was pared by 7 bases and J by 6 bases, with 11 bases between. Sequences were obtained from peripheral blood. This receptor was taken from a woman aged 25 to 45 with active or convalescent COVID-19. This chain joins TRBV4-2 and TRBJ2-3; D may be TRBD1 (6 bases). The CDR3 sequence: CASTSQGDTQYF. The CDR3 region has the DNA TGTGCCAGCACCTCCCAGGGGGATACGCAGTATTTT.